This T cell receptor (beta chain) was sequenced for a study of control samples from healthy donors and cancer patients. The method was immunoSEQ multiplex PCR; TCRdb's version includes in-frame clones alone and lacks a portion of them. Of about 180,000 clones listed, roughly 89% were seen once; the top ten hold 1.3% to 1.5%. Looked up from germline, CDR1 is ENHRY and CDR2 is SYGVKD. The CDR3 loop spans 16 amino acids. V lost 0 bases and J 4 bases, leaving 13 bases between the germline ends. This clone showed up just a few times. Specimen: blood. The sequence derives from a woman aged 45-60 years in good health. The chain uses TRBV10-3 and TRBJ1-5; possible D gene TRBD1, 5 bases. The CDR3 reads CAISESRQGGNQPQHF. The CDR3 coding sequence is TGTGCCATCAGTGAGTCTCGGCAGGGAGGAAATCAGCCCCAGCATTTT.